This passage covers 26 T cell receptor beta chains from one sample sequenced in a study of blood T cell repertoires in COVID-19 (dated by TCRdb to 2020 to 2022). Receptor amplification or capture employed the immunoSEQ multiplex PCR assay. TCRdb re-hosts the immuneACCESS table, in-frame sequences only. Its copies lack some clones; in the studies checked, an unresolved V gene accounts for under half of them, and the cause for the rest is not known. In all, the sample holds approximately 350,000 clones, and 86% of those were seen once. The biggest ten clones account for under 8.5% of the sample. The sample was peripheral blood. These receptors were obtained from a woman aged 60 to 75 with COVID-19, enrolled during active disease.

In this sample, this clone turned up once. The CDR3 DNA is TGTGCCAGCAGCGAGGACAGGGTGCAGGGCTACACCTTC. Its protein is CASSEDRVQGYTF. The chain combines TRBV2 with TRBJ1-2; 8 bases agree with TRBD1. The CDR3 length is 13 residues. Germline lookup yields CDR1 SNHLY and CDR2 FYNNEI. V lost 6 bases to trimming and J lost 8 bases; unmatched junction nucleotides: 8.

The genes are TRBV12-5 and TRBJ2-5; 11 positions agree with TRBD2. V shed 1 base, J shed 5 bases, and the junction held 9 bases outside the gene matches. The CDR3 is made up of 17 amino acids. Germline V CDR1 and CDR2: LGHNT, FRNRAP. In DNA, the CDR3 is TGTGCTAGTGGTTTGGGGTTCGGGCTAGCGGGGGGTGAGACCCAGTACTTC. Its protein is CASGLGFGLAGGETQYF.

This chain's CDR3 is CASSVGEGVTF. Written as DNA, the CDR3 is TGTGCCAGCAGCGTAGGGGAGGGAGTCACCTTC. The chain employs TRBV9 and TRBJ1-2; no definite D call. The CDR3 extends over 11 amino acids. CDR1 SGDLS and CDR2 YYNGEE come from the germline V gene. V lost 0 bases and J 13 bases, leaving 10 bases between the germline ends.

This clone was seen a few times. V usage is TRBV6-5 and J usage is TRBJ1-1; TRBD1 might be the D (5 bases). CDR3 length: 14 amino acids. V was shortened by 5 bases and J by 1 base, with 11 bases between the two germline ends. The V gene's germline CDR1 is MNHEY and CDR2 SVGAGI. In nucleotides, the CDR3 is TGTGCCAGCAGTCGCGGGGGGGGGAACACTGAAGCTTTCTTT. Encoded protein: CASSRGGGNTEAFF.

The chain employs TRBV19 and TRBJ2-3; TRBD1 agrees at 8 bases. The CDR3 is 15 amino acids. J lost 2 bases, V lost 4 bases, and 5 bases had no gene match. Germline V gene sequence: CDR1 LNHDA, CDR2 SQIVND (reference sequence). The CDR3, as DNA: TGTGCCAGTAGTAAAGACAGGGGCCTCACAGATACGCAGTATTTT. The encoded protein is CASSKDRGLTDTQYF.

Written as DNA, the CDR3 is TGTGCCAGCAGCCAGACAGGGGGACGTAGCGAGCAGTACTTC. This translates into CASSQTGGRSEQYF. The chain has TRBV6-5 and TRBJ2-7; TRBD1 aligns across 9 bases. Germline V gene lookup returns CDR1 MNHEY and CDR2 SVGAGI. The ends lost 6 bases at V and 6 bases at J; junction bases unmatched: 9. This CDR3 contains 14 residues.

V gene TRBV10-3 combines with J gene TRBJ2-1; D perhaps matches TRBD2 (6 bases). Between the trimmed V and J ends, which lost 10 bases and 2 bases, there was a span of 15 bases. This CDR3 has 14 residues. Per the germline V gene, CDR1 is ENHRY and CDR2 is SYGVKD. CDR3 sequence (DNA): TGTGCCACCGCTCGGGGGACTGCCTACAATGAGCAGTTCTTC. Translating gives CATARGTAYNEQFF.

V is TRBV10-1 and J is TRBJ2-1; maybe TRBD2 (5 bases). There are 15 residues in the CDR3. Germline loops: CDR1 WNHNN, CDR2 SYGVQD (reference sequence). The V and J ends lost 5 bases and 4 bases respectively, with 15 bases between them. For the CDR3, the DNA is TGCGCCAGCAGTACCCGCGAAGGACTTTACAATGAGCAGTTCTTC. Its translation is CASSTREGLYNEQFF.

The gene calls are TRBV5-4 and TRBJ1-3, with TRBD1 matching 7 bases. V trimming: 7 bases; J trimming: 3 bases; junction bases outside the gene matches: 19. The CDR3 runs to 18 residues. Looked up from germline, CDR1 is SGHNT and CDR2 is YYREEE (reference sequence). The CDR3: CASGNSGQAQSYGNTIYF. In DNA form, the CDR3 reads TGTGCCAGCGGTAATTCCGGACAGGCGCAGTCTTATGGAAACACCATATATTTT.

The CDR3, as DNA: TGTGCCGGGTCTGACAGGGAAAACATTCAGTACTTC. This sequence encodes CAGSDRENIQYF. The chain employs TRBV2 and TRBJ2-4; TRBD1 matches at 7 bases. V trimming: 11 bases; J trimming: 5 bases; junction bases outside the gene matches: 6. The germline gives CDR1 SNHLY, CDR2 FYNNEI. The CDR3 runs 12 residues.

This chain joins TRBV14 and TRBJ1-2, with 7 bases aligning to TRBD1. The germline V gene has CDR1 SGHDN and CDR2 FVKESK. Trimming at V came to 1 base and at J to 0 bases, leaving 5 bases not matched to a gene. CDR3 length equals 16 residues. The CDR3 nucleotides read TGTGCCAGCAGCCAAGGGAGACAGGGAGCTAACTATGGCTACACCTTC. Its protein product is CASSQGRQGANYGYTF. The full variable domain, its missing parts supplied by reference TRBV14 and TRBJ1-2, is EAGVTQFPSHSVIEKGQTVTLRCDPISGHDNLYWYRRVMGKEIKFLLHFVKESKQDESGMPNNRFLAERTGGTYSTLKVQPAELEDSGVYFCASSQGRQGANYGYTFGSGTRLTVV.

The J gene is TRBJ2-2, the V gene TRBV6-5; TRBD2 might be the D (6 bases). With 11 bases removed from V and 0 bases from J, the gap between germline ends came to 13 bases. This CDR3 has 14 residues. Per germline, CDR1 MNHEY and CDR2 SVGAGI. The CDR3 bases are TGTGCCTCTCACTCGGGGGCGAACACCGGGGAGCTGTTTTTT. This codes for CASHSGANTGELFF.

The chain links TRBV5-8 to TRBJ1-3; D is uncertain. CDR3 length: 15 residues. V was trimmed by 0 bases and J by 0 bases, leaving 7 bases between them. Germline V gene sequence: CDR1 SGHTS, CDR2 YDEGEE. CDR3 residues: CASSLERYSGNTIYF. The CDR3 bases are TGTGCCAGCAGCTTGGAGCGGTACTCTGGAAACACCATATATTTT.

The V and J genes are TRBV7-3 and TRBJ2-1; 10 nucleotides align to TRBD2. The CDR3 has 14 amino acids. Germline CDR1 reads SGHTA; CDR2 reads FQGTGA. J gave up 6 bases and V 8 bases, and 7 bases lay outside the gene matches. The CDR3 sequence: CASEAGGRFNEQFF. CDR3 DNA: TGTGCCAGCGAAGCGGGGGGGCGGTTCAATGAGCAGTTCTTC.

This clone was detected only a few times. The chain is built from TRBV5-8 and TRBJ2-1; TRBD1 might be the D (5 bases). The CDR3 is made up of 12 amino acids. Trimming cost V 4 bases and J 4 bases, with 6 bases left between them. From germline, CDR1 is SGHTS and CDR2 YDEGEE. CDR3 nucleotide sequence: TGTGCCAGCAGCCGACAGTACAATGAGCAGTTCTTC. Residues: CASSRQYNEQFF.

With respect to this clone: An end of the junction does not agree with germline; a read error may underlie this. CDR3 amino acids: CASSQVPGQKAF. The CDR3 DNA is TGTGCCAGCAGCCAAGTCCCGGGACAGAAAGCCTTC. The J gene is TRBJ1-2, the V gene TRBV14; 7 nucleotides align to TRBD1. CDR1 is SGHDN, CDR2 FVKESK, per germline. The CDR3 extends over 12 amino acids.

The chain combines TRBV7-6 with TRBJ1-5; tentative D call: TRBD1 (5 bases). The germline gives CDR1 SGHVS, CDR2 FNYEAQ. The CDR3 is made up of 16 amino acids. V lost 0 bases and J lost 2, with 11 bases in between. CDR3 sequence: CASSLAPGNGNQPQHF. CDR3 DNA: TGTGCCAGCAGCTTAGCCCCAGGGAATGGCAATCAGCCCCAGCATTTT. Full variable domain (remainder filled in from reference TRBV7-6 and TRBJ1-5): GAGVSQSPRYKVTKRGQDVALRCDPISGHVSLYWYRQALGQGPEFLTYFNYEAQQDKSGLPNDRFSAERPEGSISTLTIQRTEQRDSAMYRCASSLAPGNGNQPQHFGDGTRLSIL.

This chain uses TRBV9 with TRBJ2-3; 9 bases are a match to TRBD2. CDR3 size: 16 residues. With V trimmed by 0 bases and J by 4 bases, 6 bases remained unmatched. Germline V gene lookup returns CDR1 SGDLS and CDR2 YYNGEE. CDR3 loop: CASSVGVAGAADTQYF. In DNA, the CDR3 is TGTGCCAGCAGCGTAGGAGTAGCGGGGGCCGCAGATACGCAGTATTTT.

This clone appeared a few times. V and J are TRBV2 and TRBJ2-2; 12 bases align to TRBD2. Germline V gene data show CDR1 as SNHLY and CDR2 as FYNNEI. CDR3 length equals 17 residues. V lost 8 bases, J lost 4 bases, and 11 bases stayed unmatched. The CDR3 sequence is CASGRLAGGPGTGELFF. The DNA for the CDR3 is TGTGCCAGCGGTCGGCTAGCGGGGGGGCCAGGCACCGGGGAGCTGTTTTTT.

This chain joins TRBV3-1 (or the pseudogene TRBV3-2) and TRBJ2-7; D perhaps matches TRBD1 (5 bases). V was pared by 2 bases and J by 4 bases, with 12 bases between. The V gene's germline CDR1 is LGHDT and CDR2 YNNKEL (reference sequence). The CDR3 runs to 14 residues. The CDR3 region is CASSQFRVAYEQYF. The DNA of the CDR3 is TGTGCCAGCAGCCAATTCAGGGTAGCATACGAGCAGTACTTC.

This clone was counted once. V gene TRBV27 combines with J gene TRBJ2-3; D gene uncertain. Trimming removed 5 bases from V and 3 bases from J, with 6 bases in between. CDR1 is MNHEY and CDR2 is SMNVEV in the germline V gene (reference sequence). The CDR3 runs to 12 residues. In DNA, the CDR3 is TGTGCCAGCAGTCAACAAACAGATACGCAGTATTTT. Its translation: CASSQQTDTQYF.

J is TRBJ1-1 and V is TRBV7-2, with 11 bases fitting TRBD1. The CDR3 is 17 residues long. J gave up 5 bases and V 3 bases, and 11 bases lay outside the gene matches. Germline V gene sequence: CDR1 SGHTA, CDR2 FQGNSA. The CDR3: CASSFGGQGALRTEAFF. CDR3 nucleotides: TGTGCCAGCAGCTTTGGAGGACAGGGGGCTTTAAGAACTGAAGCTTTCTTT.

V and J are TRBV2 and TRBJ1-6; D perhaps matches TRBD1 (5 bases). V dropped 6 bases and J dropped 10 bases, with 13 bases sitting between them. This CDR3 region has 13 residues. Germline-derived CDR1 and CDR2 are SNHLY and FYNNEI. The CDR3 nucleotides read TGTGCCAGCAGGGACAAATGGGCGTCACCCCTCCACTTT. This encodes CASRDKWASPLHF.

The rearrangement joins TRBV3-1 (or the pseudogene TRBV3-2) to TRBJ2-5; 10 positions match TRBD2. Germline assignment: CDR1 LGHDT and CDR2 YNNKEL (reference sequence). Losses at the gene ends were 4 bases for V and 5 bases for J; bases not matched to a gene: 7. The CDR3 totals 15 residues. CDR3 loop: CASSPPAGGQETQYF. In DNA, the CDR3 is TGTGCCAGCAGCCCCCCAGCGGGGGGGCAGGAGACCCAGTACTTC.

This chain connects TRBV13 to TRBJ1-4, with TRBD1 matching 7 bases. Germline values: CDR1 PRHDT, CDR2 FYEKMQ (reference sequence). After removal of 5 bases from V and 1 base from J, the junction contained 4 bases not matched to a gene. The CDR3 sequence is 15 residues long. CDR3 bases: TGTGCCAGCAGCCCCCGACAGGGAACTAATGAAAAACTGTTTTTT. Translation gives CASSPRQGTNEKLFF.

The chain joins TRBV27 to TRBJ1-2, with unresolved D. V was clipped by 7 bases and J by 6 bases, with 24 bases between them. The germline CDR1 and CDR2 sequences are MNHEY and SMNVEV (reference sequence). The CDR3 covers 16 residues. The CDR3 region has the DNA TGTGCCAGCAAGCTAGGTGCGGGAGGGATTAATGATGGCTACACCTTC. Encoded protein: CASKLGAGGINDGYTF.